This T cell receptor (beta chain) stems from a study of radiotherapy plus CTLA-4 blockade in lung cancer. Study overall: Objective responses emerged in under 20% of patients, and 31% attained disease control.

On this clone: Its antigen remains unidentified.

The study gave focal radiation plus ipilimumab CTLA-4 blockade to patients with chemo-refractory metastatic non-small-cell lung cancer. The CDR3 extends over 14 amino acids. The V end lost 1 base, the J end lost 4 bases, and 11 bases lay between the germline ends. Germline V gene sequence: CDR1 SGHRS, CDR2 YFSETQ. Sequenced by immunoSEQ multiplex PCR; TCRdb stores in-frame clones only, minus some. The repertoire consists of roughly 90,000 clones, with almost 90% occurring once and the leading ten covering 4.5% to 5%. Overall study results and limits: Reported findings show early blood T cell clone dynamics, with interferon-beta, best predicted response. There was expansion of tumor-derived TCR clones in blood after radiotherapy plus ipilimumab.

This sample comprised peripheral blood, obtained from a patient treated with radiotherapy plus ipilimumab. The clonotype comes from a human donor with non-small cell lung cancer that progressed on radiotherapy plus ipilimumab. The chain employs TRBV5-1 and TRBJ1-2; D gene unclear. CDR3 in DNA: TGCGCCAGCAGCTTGTTGGACCGAACCTATGGCTACACCTTC. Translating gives CASSLLDRTYGYTF.